Following are 7 T cell receptor beta chains from one sample sequenced in a study of blood T cell repertoires in COVID-19. The data were produced by immunoSEQ multiplex PCR, yet TCRdb's version contains in-frame clones alone and is incomplete. Of roughly 500,000 clones in the sample, over 75% were seen once. The sample comprised PBMCs or T cells enriched from blood (not recorded which). These receptors originate from a woman aged 40-49 years who had recovered from COVID-19.

The rearrangement links TRBV10-1 to TRBJ2-1; a weak D match, TRBD2 (6 bases). Trimming cost V 3 bases and J 8 bases, with 14 bases left between them. This CDR3 has 14 residues. CDR1 and CDR2 from the germline V gene are WNHNN and SYGVQD (reference sequence). This chain's CDR3 is CASSDPPPGDEQFF. The CDR3 DNA reads TGCGCCAGCAGTGACCCTCCACCGGGGGATGAGCAGTTCTTC.

This chain uses TRBV6-2 or TRBV6-3 with TRBJ1-1, with 7 bases that match TRBD1. CDR3 length: 16 residues. CDR1 MNHEY and CDR2 SVGEGT come from the germline V gene. V shed 2 bases and J 5 bases; nucleotides not matched to a gene: 11. The CDR3 nucleotides read TGTGCCAGCAGTTACGCGACAGGGTCGGCTAATACTGAAGCTTTCTTT. Its protein product is CASSYATGSANTEAFF.

This chain connects TRBV11-2 to TRBJ1-1; 7 nucleotides line up with TRBD1. CDR3 size: 18 residues. CDR1 is SGHAT and CDR2 is FQNNGV in the germline V gene. J lost 3 bases, V lost 1 base, and 14 bases had no gene match. CDR3 protein: CASSLGMGSQGWHTEAFF. In DNA, the CDR3 is TGTGCCAGCAGCTTAGGAATGGGTTCACAGGGGTGGCACACTGAAGCTTTCTTT.

The V call is TRBV10-2, the J call TRBJ2-3, with 8 bases fitting TRBD1. V shed 8 bases and J 3 bases; nucleotides not matched to a gene: 7. Germline V gives CDR1 WSHSY, CDR2 SAAADI. The CDR3 has 14 residues. The CDR3 region has the DNA TGCGCCAGCTCCAGACAGGGGAGGACAGATACGCAGTATTTT. It translates to CASSRQGRTDTQYF.

This sequence joins TRBV5-5 and TRBJ2-4, with no clear D. Germline V lookup: CDR1 SGHKS, CDR2 YYEKEE (reference sequence). The CDR3 runs to 14 residues. Trimming took 0 bases from V and 9 from J, leaving 13 bases between them. The CDR3 region has the DNA TGTGCCAGCAGCTTGGGTCAGGTTCAAGCCATTCAGTACTTC. Translation: CASSLGQVQAIQYF.

The chain is built from TRBV27 and TRBJ1-6; no reliable D call. Germline CDR1 reads MNHEY; CDR2 reads SMNVEV (reference sequence). Between the trimmed V and J ends, which lost 3 bases and 7 bases, there was a span of 10 bases. This CDR3 has 14 residues. CDR3 loop: CASSFPRGNSPLHF. CDR3 sequence (DNA): TGTGCCAGCAGTTTCCCCAGAGGGAATTCACCCCTCCACTTT.

The CDR3 reads CASSFPTGAGNTIYF. DNA for the CDR3: TGTGCCAGCAGCTTTCCGACAGGGGCTGGAAACACCATATATTTT. V and J are TRBV7-2 and TRBJ1-3; 8 nucleotides agree with TRBD1. CDR1 and CDR2 (germline): SGHTA, FQGNSA. This CDR3 has 15 amino acids. V lost 3 bases, J lost 2 bases, and 3 bases stayed unmatched.